The 26 T cell receptor beta chains listed next were all sequenced from one sample in a study of blood T cell repertoires in COVID-19. Assay: immunoSEQ multiplex PCR; the TCRdb copy retains only in-frame clones and omits some. Among 310,000 or so clones listed, around 86% were seen once. Sequenced input: peripheral blood. These receptors came from a woman aged 30 to 39 who had recovered from COVID-19.

The rearrangement joins TRBV18 to TRBJ2-7; 9 bases are shared with TRBD1. Germline CDR1 KGHSH, CDR2 LQKENI. V lost 6 bases, J lost 6 bases, and 9 bases stayed unmatched. The CDR3 is 14 amino acids. This chain's CDR3 is CASSLRDRVSEQYF. The CDR3 nucleotides read TGTGCCAGCTCTCTCCGGGACAGGGTATCCGAGCAGTACTTC.

V and J are TRBV3-1 (or the pseudogene TRBV3-2) and TRBJ1-2; the match to TRBD1 covers 7 bases. CDR3 size: 13 residues. Germline CDR1 reads LGHDT; CDR2 reads YNNKEL (reference sequence). The J segment lost 4 bases and the V segment lost 6 bases, leaving 5 bases of the junction unmatched. The CDR3 DNA reads TGTGCCAGCAGTCCAGGGGGAGGCTATGGCTACACCTTC. Encoded protein: CASSPGGGYGYTF.

V usage is TRBV25-1 and J usage is TRBJ2-5; possibly TRBD1 for D (6 bases). V was pared by 3 bases and J by 5 bases, with 16 bases between. The germline V gene encodes CDR1 MGHDK and CDR2 SYGVNS. The CDR3 extends over 15 amino acids. The CDR3 DNA reads as TGTGCCAGCAGTGACGACAGGTTGGTTCGGGAGACCCAGTACTTC. Its protein product is CASSDDRLVRETQYF.

In this sample, this clone turned up once. This chain connects TRBV19 to TRBJ2-7, with 9 bases fitting TRBD2. The CDR3 spans 15 residues. With 3 bases clipped from V and 2 bases from J, the junction kept 5 bases outside the gene matches. CDR1 LNHDA and CDR2 SQIVND come from the germline V gene (reference sequence). DNA for the CDR3: TGTGCCAGTAGTATGGGACTAGCATTACCCTACGAGCAGTACTTC. Its protein product is CASSMGLALPYEQYF.

The CDR3 bases are TGTGCCAGCAGCTTGTCAGGGATGAACTATGGCTACACCTTC. Protein product: CASSLSGMNYGYTF. The genes are TRBV5-4 and TRBJ1-2; D perhaps matches TRBD1 (5 bases). CDR1 and CDR2 from the germline V gene are SGHNT and YYREEE (reference sequence). Deletions cut 1 base from V and 2 bases from J, with 9 bases between. CDR3 length: 14 residues.

Here the CDR3 DNA reads TGTGCCAGCAGTTTCGGGACTAGCGCCTACGAGCAGTACTTC. Translating gives CASSFGTSAYEQYF. The rearrangement joins TRBV6-2 or TRBV6-3 to TRBJ2-7; TRBD2 matches at 10 bases. The CDR3 totals 14 residues. Per the germline V gene, CDR1 is MNHEY and CDR2 is SVGEGT. With V trimmed by 4 bases and J by 2 bases, 2 bases remained unmatched.

The chain couples TRBV14 to TRBJ1-2; D is possibly TRBD1 (5 bases). Between the trimmed V and J ends, which lost 1 base and 5 bases, there was a span of 14 bases. The V gene's germline CDR1 is SGHDN and CDR2 FVKESK. The CDR3 is 15 residues long. The CDR3 sequence is CASSQGRGPAYGYTF. In nucleotides, the CDR3 is TGTGCCAGCAGCCAAGGGCGGGGCCCTGCTTATGGCTACACCTTC.

The J gene is TRBJ2-5, the V gene TRBV5-1; D is perhaps TRBD1 (6 bases). From germline, CDR1 is SGHRS and CDR2 YFSETQ. V dropped 7 bases and J dropped 1 base, with 11 bases sitting between them. The CDR3 spans 13 residues. The CDR3 coding sequence is TGCGCCAGCCGACAGGCGTCCCAAGAGACCCAGTACTTC. It codes for CASRQASQETQYF.

The chain uses TRBV28 and TRBJ1-3, with D possibly matching TRBD1 (6 bases). The CDR3 extends over 15 amino acids. Germline values: CDR1 MDHEN, CDR2 SYDVKM. The ends were cut back, 6 bases at V and 0 bases at J, with 12 bases in the middle. Written as DNA, the CDR3 is TGTGCCAGCAGGCGGACAGCCAACTCTGGAAACACCATATATTTT. Translated, it gives CASRRTANSGNTIYF.

On this clone itself: Compared with germline, one end of the junction differs, possibly owing to a read error. This sequence joins TRBV7-8 and TRBJ1-5; D gene unclear. CDR1 and CDR2 (germline): SGHVS, FQNEAQ. The CDR3 covers 13 residues. CDR3 loop: CASSLGSSQPQHF. For the CDR3, the DNA is TGTGCCAGCAGCCTAGGGAGCAGTCAGCCCCAGCATTTT.

This clone was seen once. The chain joins TRBV21-1 to TRBJ2-7; the table's D gene call, TRBD1, was not cross checked with the DNA. TRBV21-1 is recorded as a pseudogene. There are 14 residues in the CDR3. In DNA, the CDR3 is TGTGCCAGCCGCATCCGGGACACGGCCTACGAGCAGTACTTC. Translating it yields CASRIRDTAYEQYF.

V is TRBV5-5 and J is TRBJ2-7; D may be TRBD2 (6 bases). CDR3 length equals 13 residues. In germline, CDR1 is SGHKS, CDR2 YYEKEE (reference sequence). V lost 4 bases to trimming and J lost 4 bases, with 12 bases between them. CDR3 nucleotide sequence: TGTGCCAGCAGCATTCACGGGGGATACGAGCAGTACTTC. It yields the protein CASSIHGGYEQYF.

V and J are TRBV28 and TRBJ2-3; 10 bases match TRBD1. The CDR3 runs 18 residues. The V gene end was trimmed by 4 bases and the J gene end by 4 bases; junction bases not matched to a gene: 14. CDR1 and CDR2 (germline): MDHEN, SYDVKM. The CDR3: CASSSPGQGFFLADTQYF. In DNA form, the CDR3 reads TGTGCCAGCAGTTCCCCGGGACAGGGGTTTTTTTTGGCAGATACGCAGTATTTT.

This rearrangement joins TRBV20-1 to TRBJ1-1; unclear D gene. Trimming removed 6 bases at V and 7 bases at J, with 9 bases between. The CDR3 loop spans 10 amino acids. Per germline, CDR1 DFQATT and CDR2 SNEGSKA (reference sequence). CDR3 nucleotides: TGCAGTGCCTTCCTAATTGAAGCTTTCTTT. Translated: CSAFLIEAFF.

The chain carries TRBV4-2 and TRBJ2-2, with TRBD1 matching over 9 bases. With 1 base clipped from V and 3 bases from J, the junction kept 0 bases outside the gene matches. The germline CDR1 and CDR2 sequences are LGHNA and YNFKEQ. CDR3 length equals 15 residues. This CDR3 reads CASSQGTGDTGELFF. The CDR3 DNA reads TGTGCCAGCAGCCAAGGGACAGGGGACACCGGGGAGCTGTTTTTT.

This clone was detected only once. The chain uses TRBV11-3 and TRBJ2-7, with D possibly being TRBD1 (7 bases). The CDR3 loop spans 14 amino acids. Germline CDR1 and CDR2: SGHNT and YENEEA. V lost 5 bases, J lost 7 bases, and 18 bases lay in between. This chain's CDR3 is CASSPGTVGGEQYF. DNA for the CDR3: TGTGCCAGCAGCCCCGGGACAGTCGGGGGAGAGCAGTACTTC.

This chain links TRBV6-5 with TRBJ1-2, with D perhaps matching TRBD1 (6 bases). Trimming took off 3 bases at V and 4 bases at J, with 9 bases between the two ends. The germline CDR1 and CDR2 sequences are MNHEY and SVGAGI. There are 13 residues in the CDR3. The CDR3 spells CASSYGGVYGYTF. The DNA for the CDR3 is TGTGCCAGCAGTTATGGGGGCGTCTATGGCTACACCTTC.

The chain joins TRBV27 to TRBJ2-7; 7 nucleotides align to TRBD2. The CDR3 totals 14 residues. Germline-derived CDR1 and CDR2 are MNHEY and SMNVEV (reference sequence). The junction had 7 bases not matched to a gene; V was cut back by 3 bases and J by 5 bases. CDR3 amino acids: CASSLGTMPHEQYF. The CDR3 DNA is TGTGCCAGCAGTTTGGGGACTATGCCCCACGAGCAGTACTTC.

This clone has only a few counts. CDR3 DNA sequence: TGTGCCAGCAGTTTATCCCAGTTGAACACTGAAGCTTTCTTT. Protein product: CASSLSQLNTEAFF. The chain links TRBV27 to TRBJ1-1; D is undetermined. CDR1 and CDR2 from the germline V gene are MNHEY and SMNVEV (reference sequence). Trimming shortened V by 0 bases and J by 0 bases, and 5 bases separated the two germline ends. The CDR3 runs to 14 residues.

CDR3 sequence: CASSGTMREQYF. DNA of the CDR3: TGTGCCAGCAGCGGAACCATGAGGGAGCAGTACTTC. The chain recombines TRBV7-9 with TRBJ2-7; D gene uncertain. Germline V CDR1 and CDR2: SEHNR, FQNEAQ (reference sequence). The CDR3 is made up of 12 amino acids. V lost 5 bases and J lost 7, with 12 bases in between.

This chain uses TRBV13 with TRBJ2-7, with 8 nucleotides matching TRBD1. J lost 1 base, V lost 0 bases, and 8 bases had no gene match. Germline values: CDR1 PRHDT, CDR2 FYEKMQ (reference sequence). This CDR3 has 17 amino acids. The CDR3 region is CASSLGPNRGESYEQYF. In DNA form, the CDR3 reads TGTGCCAGCAGCTTAGGCCCGAACAGGGGGGAGTCCTACGAGCAGTACTTC. The whole variable domain, remainder taken from reference TRBV13 and TRBJ2-7, is AAGVIQSPRHLIKEKRETATLKCYPIPRHDTVYWYQQGPGQDPQFLISFYEKMQSDKGSIPDRFSAQQFSDYHSELNMSSLELGDSALYFCASSLGPNRGESYEQYFGPGTRLTVT.

This sequence joins TRBV19 and TRBJ2-7; 10 bases line up with TRBD1. This CDR3 comprises 14 residues. The germline CDR1 and CDR2 sequences are LNHDA and SQIVND (reference sequence). V dropped 5 bases and J dropped 6; count of bases not matched to a gene: 7. The CDR3: CASSLGQGWSEQYF. The DNA of the CDR3 is TGTGCCAGTAGTCTGGGACAGGGGTGGAGCGAGCAGTACTTC.

The gene calls are TRBV19 and TRBJ2-7, with 10 nucleotides matching TRBD1. The germline CDR1 and CDR2 sequences are LNHDA and SQIVND (reference sequence). The ends lost 3 bases at V and 6 bases at J; junction bases unmatched: 8. The CDR3 has 15 residues. The CDR3 bases are TGTGCCAGTAGTATTGTCGGGACAGGGGAAGTCGAGCAGTACTTC. Protein sequence: CASSIVGTGEVEQYF.

This sequence joins TRBV24-1 and TRBJ2-1, with a possible D match to TRBD2 (6 bases). Trimming stripped 0 bases from V and 10 bases from J, with 18 bases between. CDR1 is KGHDR and CDR2 is SFDVKD in the germline V gene. CDR3 size: 16 residues. Written as DNA, the CDR3 is TGTGCCACCAGTGATTTGCCCTCCGGGAGAGCAGGGGAGCAGTTCTTC. Residues: CATSDLPSGRAGEQFF.

V and J are TRBV2 and TRBJ2-7; tentatively, D is TRBD1 (6 bases). Germline lookup yields CDR1 SNHLY and CDR2 FYNNEI. The CDR3 is 12 amino acids. Trimming removed 10 bases from V and 3 bases from J, with 13 bases in between. The CDR3 nucleotides are TGTGCCACAGGACAGAGTAGCTACGAGCAGTACTTC. Its protein product is CATGQSSYEQYF. Looking up the rest from reference TRBV2 and TRBJ2-7 gives the full variable domain: EPEVTQTPSHQVTQMGQEVILRCVPISNHLYFYWYRQILGQKVEFLVSFYNNEISEKSEIFDDQFSVERPDGSNFTLKIRSTKLEDSAMYFCATGQSSYEQYFGPGTRLTVT.

This chain connects TRBV11-2 to TRBJ2-7, with TRBD2 matching over 8 bases. The CDR3 consists of 15 residues. Germline CDR1 and CDR2: SGHAT and FQNNGV. The J segment lost 1 base and the V segment lost 6 bases, leaving 8 bases of the junction unmatched. In nucleotides, the CDR3 is TGTGCCAGCAGTCATACGACTAGCGTGTCCTACGAGCAGTACTTC. Translation gives CASSHTTSVSYEQYF.